What follows describes a single T cell receptor beta chain. What it binds is unknown. The data are from a study of cytomegalovirus exposure and HLA in healthy donors. Sampled while nominally healthy, donors likely had unrecorded immune exposures. Study findings and constraints: Indistinguishability led to the exclusion of some V segments, TRBV6-2 and TRBV6-3 included.

Researchers ran the PCR with 60 Vbeta and 13 Jbeta primers. Sequencing was performed with immunoSEQ multiplex PCR; in TCRdb, only in-frame clones are kept and a portion is missing. The sample holds about 210,000 clones, roughly 87% seen once. Germline loops: CDR1 SGHNT, CDR2 YYREEE (reference sequence). CDR3 length: 12 amino acids. The germline V and J ends were trimmed by 1 base and 7 bases, with 9 bases remaining between them. The gene calls are TRBV5-4 and TRBJ2-7; unclear D gene. The sequence came from a boy under 10 years old in good health and CMV-seronegative. Sample: PBMCs. The CDR3 reads CASSLRNYEQYF. The CDR3 region has the DNA TGTGCCAGCAGCTTGAGGAACTATGAGCAGTACTTC.